This T cell receptor (beta chain) was sequenced in a study of blood T cell repertoires in COVID-19. Only a few counts were recorded for this clone. This CDR3 is built from 15 residues. The V gene's germline CDR1 is SGDLS and CDR2 YYNGEE. The V end was cut by 3 bases, the J end by 0 bases, with 10 bases between. Assay: immunoSEQ multiplex PCR; the TCRdb copy retains only in-frame clones and omits some. Of about 230,000 clones listed, over 75% were seen once; the top ten hold roughly 12%. The rearrangement uses TRBV9 and TRBJ1-3; D gene uncertain. Sequencing was carried out using peripheral blood. This clonotype originated in a man aged 45-65 years with COVID-19, enrolled during active disease. Here the CDR3 DNA reads TGTGCCAGCAGCGAAAGAAGTAGCTCTGGAAACACCATATATTTT. Protein sequence: CASSERSSSGNTIYF.